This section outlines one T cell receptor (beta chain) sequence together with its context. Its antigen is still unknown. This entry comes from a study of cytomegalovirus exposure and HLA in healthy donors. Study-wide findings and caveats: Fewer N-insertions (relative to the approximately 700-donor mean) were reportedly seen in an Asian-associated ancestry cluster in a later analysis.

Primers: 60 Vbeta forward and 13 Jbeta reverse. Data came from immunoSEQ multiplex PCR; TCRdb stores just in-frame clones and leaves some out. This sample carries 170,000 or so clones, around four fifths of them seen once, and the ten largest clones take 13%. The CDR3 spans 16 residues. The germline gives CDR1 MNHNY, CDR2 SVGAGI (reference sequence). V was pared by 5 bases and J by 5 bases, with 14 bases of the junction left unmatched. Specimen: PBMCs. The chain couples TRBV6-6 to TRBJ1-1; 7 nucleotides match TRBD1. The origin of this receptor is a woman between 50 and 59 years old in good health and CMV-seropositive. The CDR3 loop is CASSPLTGEEWTEAFF. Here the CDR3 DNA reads TGTGCCAGCAGTCCACTTACAGGGGAGGAATGGACTGAAGCTTTCTTT.